The 17 T cell receptor beta chains below were found in one sample sequenced in a study of T cells after yellow fever vaccination. TCRdb re-analysed the 5' RACE reads in MiXCR, keeping a single row per CDR3 protein. This table holds more than 200,000 distinct CDR3 sequences, about 3.9% found once. Sequences were derived from PBMCs, sampled 15 days after the yellow fever booster vaccination. The receptors come from a man aged 18-30 years who received the YFV17D yellow fever vaccine.

This clonotype was counted many times. The CDR3 here is CASSRQQGTEAFF. The CDR3 coding sequence is TGTGCCAGCAGCAGACAACAGGGCACTGAAGCTTTCTTT. The chain employs TRBV7-2 and TRBJ1-1, with D possibly TRBD1 on 6 matching bases. V was pared by 5 bases and J by 4 bases, with 11 bases between. Germline V gives CDR1 SGHTA, CDR2 FQGNSA. This CDR3 spans 13 amino acids.

This clonotype was seen at least ten times. This chain connects TRBV4-1 to TRBJ2-7, with D possibly being TRBD1 or TRBD2 (6 bases each). The CDR3 runs to 18 residues. Germline loops: CDR1 MGHRA, CDR2 YSYEKL. Deletions cut 1 base from V and 0 bases from J, with 19 bases between. The CDR3 loop is CASSQVEGGRATSYEQYF. The CDR3 coding sequence is TGCGCCAGCAGCCAAGTCGAAGGGGGGCGGGCGACCTCCTACGAGCAGTACTTC.

This clonotype was observed at least ten times. V usage is TRBV7-9 and J usage is TRBJ2-1, with 12 bases lining up with TRBD2. The V gene end was trimmed by 4 bases and the J gene end by 3 bases; junction bases not matched to a gene: 4. Per the germline V gene, CDR1 is SEHNR and CDR2 is FQNEAQ (reference sequence). The CDR3 has 16 residues. The CDR3 region has the DNA TGTGCCAGCAGCTGGATGGGACTAGCGGGCTACAATGAGCAGTTCTTC. The encoded protein is CASSWMGLAGYNEQFF.

In this sample, this clonotype turned up many times. The rearrangement uses TRBV6-4 and TRBJ1-5; D is unclear. CDR1 is MRHNA and CDR2 is SNTAGT in the germline V gene. Trimming cost V 5 bases and J 6 bases, with 11 bases left between them. CDR3 length: 13 amino acids. The CDR3 sequence: CASSQDGIQPQHF. The CDR3 region has the DNA TGTGCCAGCAGTCAAGACGGTATTCAGCCCCAGCATTTT.

This clonotype was detected many times. The CDR3, as DNA: TGTGCCACCAATCCGACTAGCGCGCTTAGCGATGAGCAGTTCTTC. Encoded protein: CATNPTSALSDEQFF. The chain combines TRBV11-1 with TRBJ2-1; 8 bases match TRBD2. The V segment lost 10 bases and the J segment 8 bases; nucleotides outside the gene matches: 16. In germline, CDR1 is SGHAT, CDR2 FQDESV (reference sequence). CDR3 length: 15 residues.

This rearrangement joins TRBV29-1 to TRBJ2-3; TRBD1 or TRBD2 may be the D gene (5 bases each). Germline CDR1 SQVTM, CDR2 ANQGSEA. Trimming cost V 3 bases and J 4 bases, with 11 bases left between them. The CDR3 runs 13 residues. The CDR3 is CSVESGRADTQYF. The CDR3 region has the DNA TGCAGCGTTGAGTCAGGGCGGGCAGATACGCAGTATTTT.

The V and J genes are TRBV5-1 and TRBJ2-7; TRBD1 aligns across 7 bases. V was pared by 6 bases and J by 2 bases, with 8 bases of the junction left unmatched. The CDR3 is 14 residues long. The germline V gene encodes CDR1 SGHRS and CDR2 YFSETQ. CDR3 coding DNA: TGCGCCAGCAAGCCGGACAGGTCAACCTACGAGCAGTACTTC. It translates to CASKPDRSTYEQYF.

This clonotype has ten or more counts. V and J are TRBV30 and TRBJ2-1; D unresolved. The germline V gene has CDR1 GTSNPN and CDR2 SVGIG (reference sequence). With 2 bases removed from V and 10 bases from J, the gap between germline ends came to 12 bases. The CDR3 spans 12 residues. This CDR3 reads CAWSPRATEQFF. DNA for the CDR3: TGTGCCTGGAGTCCTCGGGCCACGGAGCAGTTCTTC.

Many counts were recorded for this clonotype. This chain links TRBV20-1 with TRBJ2-3; 8 bases are a match to TRBD2. The J segment lost 2 bases and the V segment lost 5 bases, leaving 12 bases of the junction unmatched. Per germline, CDR1 DFQATT and CDR2 SNEGSKA (reference sequence). The CDR3 is 16 residues long. The CDR3 DNA follows: TGCAGTGCTCCGCCCGGAACTAGCGGCATCACAGATACGCAGTATTTT. This translates into CSAPPGTSGITDTQYF.

This clonotype was counted many times. The J gene is TRBJ2-3, the V gene TRBV20-1; TRBD2 might be the D (6 bases). Germline V gene sequence: CDR1 DFQATT, CDR2 SNEGSKA (reference sequence). Deletions cut 6 bases from V and 1 base from J, with 11 bases between. The CDR3 has 13 residues. The CDR3 DNA sequence: TGCAGTGCCAGATCGGGGGGCACAGATACGCAGTATTTT. Translation: CSARSGGTDTQYF.

This clonotype showed up many times. J is TRBJ2-3 and V is TRBV7-9; no firm D call. The germline V gene has CDR1 SEHNR and CDR2 FQNEAQ (reference sequence). This CDR3 spans 12 amino acids. Trimming removed 7 bases from V and 2 bases from J, with 7 bases in between. The DNA of the CDR3 is TGTGCCAGCACTGATGTCACAGATACGCAGTATTTT. As protein: CASTDVTDTQYF.

This clonotype was seen repeatedly, ten times or more. The V gene is TRBV7-9, the J gene TRBJ1-1, with a weak D call TRBD1 (5 bases). The CDR3 spans 13 residues. The V gene's germline CDR1 is SEHNR and CDR2 FQNEAQ (reference sequence). The ends were cut back, 7 bases at V and 7 bases at J, with 16 bases in the middle. The CDR3 loop reads CASNWGSGGEAFF. CDR3 DNA: TGTGCCAGCAACTGGGGGTCGGGGGGTGAAGCTTTCTTT.

There are many counts of this clonotype. J is TRBJ1-2 and V is TRBV27, with a possible D match to TRBD1 (5 bases). The germline gives CDR1 MNHEY, CDR2 SMNVEV (reference sequence). The V gene lost 0 bases and the J gene lost 3 bases, with 20 bases spanning the gap. This CDR3 has 18 residues. CDR3 in amino acids: CASSLSAYGGPLDYGYTF. CDR3 bases: TGTGCCAGCAGTTTATCGGCCTATGGGGGTCCACTGGACTATGGCTACACCTTC.

The table lists this clonotype with many counts. V is TRBV23-1 and J is TRBJ2-1; D not certain. Being an ORF, TRBV23-1 has a function that is uncertain. This CDR3 is 14 amino acids long. V gave up 3 bases and J gave up 5 bases, with 11 bases separating them. The CDR3 loop reads CASSQGTDHNEQFF. CDR3 coding DNA: TGCGCCAGCAGTCAGGGCACAGATCACAATGAGCAGTTCTTC.

This clonotype was seen many times. The genes are TRBV5-1 and TRBJ1-1, with D unresolved. This CDR3 comprises 13 residues. V shed 0 bases and J shed 8 bases, with 11 bases lying between them. Germline CDR1 is SGHRS and CDR2 is YFSETQ. The CDR3 loop is CASSLASAGEAFF. The CDR3 region has the DNA TGCGCCAGCAGCTTGGCATCAGCCGGCGAAGCTTTCTTT.

This clonotype was picked up many times. This rearrangement joins TRBV4-3 to TRBJ2-5; D remains unclear. The V gene's germline CDR1 is LGHNA and CDR2 YSLEER. V lost 2 bases and J 4 bases, leaving 11 bases between the germline ends. The CDR3 spans 14 residues. The CDR3 DNA is TGCGCCAGCAGCCAATCCCGGGTTTCAGAGACCCAGTACTTC. Translation gives CASSQSRVSETQYF.

A few counts support this clonotype. In DNA, the CDR3 is TGCAGCGCCGAAGGGGGGGACGGGGGCTACACCTTC. It specifies CSAEGGDGGYTF. This rearrangement joins TRBV29-1 to TRBJ1-2; perhaps TRBD1 as D (6 bases). The CDR3 spans 12 residues. The V end lost 7 bases, the J end lost 8 bases, and 17 bases lay between the germline ends. Per the germline V gene, CDR1 is SQVTM and CDR2 is ANQGSEA.